This T cell receptor (beta chain) comes out of a study of beta chain features in type 1 diabetes. The investigators reverse transcribed all of the isolated RNA, so they sequenced expressed TCRB transcripts. Repertoires were generated with immunoSEQ multiplex PCR, while TCRdb's copy carries only in-frame clones and drops some. The data hold 110,000 to 150,000 clones, with 6.9% observed a single time. In this sample, this clone turned up a few times. Looked up from germline, CDR1 is SNHLY and CDR2 is FYNNEI. This CDR3 is 14 amino acids long. J gave up 1 base and V 7 bases, and 1 base lay outside the gene matches.

The origin of this receptor is a woman aged 25-40 years in good health. The chain carries TRBV2 and TRBJ2-6, with 7 bases fitting TRBD1. The sample was central memory CD4+ T cells from blood. This CDR3 is CASKTGSGANVLTF. The CDR3 coding sequence is TGTGCCAGCAAGACAGGGTCTGGGGCCAACGTCCTGACTTTC.